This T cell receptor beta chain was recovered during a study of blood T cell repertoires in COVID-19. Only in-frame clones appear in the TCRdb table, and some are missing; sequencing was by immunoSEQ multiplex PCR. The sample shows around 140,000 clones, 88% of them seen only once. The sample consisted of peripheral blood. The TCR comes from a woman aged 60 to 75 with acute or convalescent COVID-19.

CDR3 coding DNA: TGTGCCACCAGTGATCGGACAGGGGGAGCAGAGACCCAGTACTTC. Amino acid sequence: CATSDRTGGAETQYF. This chain connects TRBV24-1 to TRBJ2-5; 10 nucleotides align to TRBD1. Germline CDR1 and CDR2: KGHDR and SFDVKD. V gave up 3 bases and J gave up 4 bases; unmatched junction bases: 4. The CDR3 is 15 residues long.